This T cell receptor beta chain emerged from a study of blood T cell repertoires in COVID-19. Background on the study: Donors in the United States, Italy and Spain gave samples during acute or convalescent COVID-19. T cells, B-cell-depleted T cells, or PBMCs provided the cDNA or gDNA that served as material.

The CDR3 sequence is 13 residues long. Germline CDR1 reads KGHSH; CDR2 reads LQKENI. V shed 3 bases, J shed 6 bases, and the junction held 2 bases outside the gene matches. Repertoires were generated with immunoSEQ multiplex PCR, while TCRdb's copy carries only in-frame clones and drops some. Here the sample spans fewer than 250,000 clones, 70% to 90% being singletons. V and J are TRBV18 and TRBJ2-1; 7 nucleotides match TRBD1. Input material: peripheral blood. This sequence originates from a man between 45 and 60 years old with acute or convalescent COVID-19. CDR3 bases: TGTGCCAGCTCACCCGGGACAGCCAATGAGCAGTTCTTC. It codes for CASSPGTANEQFF.